This T cell receptor beta chain was found in a study of T cell responses to AZD1222 COVID-19 vaccine. Study context: Second-dose intervals of approximately 4 or approximately 12 weeks were pooled. Study-level points and caveats: It was only after the peak T cell response that any repertoires were sampled. Baseline testing showed seropositivity in only a handful of AZD1222 recipients.

Looked up from germline, CDR1 is LNHDA and CDR2 is SQIVND (reference sequence). Germline trimming cut 7 bases from V and 3 bases from J; bases unmatched to any gene: 6. CDR3 size: 14 residues. Comment on this clone: Its antigen is not identified.

Sequenced by immunoSEQ multiplex PCR; TCRdb stores in-frame clones only, minus some. Seen here are about 150,000 clones, 88% observed once, and the top ten hold around 3.1%. The TCR comes from an adult in good health. The rearrangement joins TRBV19 to TRBJ1-3; TRBD1 matches 7 bases. The source material was peripheral blood, sampled on day 0 of AZD1222 vaccination. Written as DNA, the CDR3 is TGTGCCAGTACTATCCGGGACAGTGGAAACACCATATATTTT. It codes for CASTIRDSGNTIYF.